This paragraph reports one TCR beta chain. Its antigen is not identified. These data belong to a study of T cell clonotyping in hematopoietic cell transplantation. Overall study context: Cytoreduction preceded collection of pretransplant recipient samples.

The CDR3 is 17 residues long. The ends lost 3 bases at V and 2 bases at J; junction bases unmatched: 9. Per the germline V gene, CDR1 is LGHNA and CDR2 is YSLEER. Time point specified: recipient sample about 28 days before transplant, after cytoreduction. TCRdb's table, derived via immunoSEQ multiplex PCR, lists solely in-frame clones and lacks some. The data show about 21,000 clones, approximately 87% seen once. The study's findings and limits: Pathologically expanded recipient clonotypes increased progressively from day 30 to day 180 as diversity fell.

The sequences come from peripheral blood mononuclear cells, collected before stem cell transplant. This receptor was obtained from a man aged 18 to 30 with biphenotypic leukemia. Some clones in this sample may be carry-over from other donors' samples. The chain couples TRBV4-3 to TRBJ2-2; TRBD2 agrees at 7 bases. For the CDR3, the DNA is TGCGCCAGCAGCCAGGGTCTAGCGGAGCTAAACACCGGGGAGCTGTTTTTT. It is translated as CASSQGLAELNTGELFF.